This T cell receptor (beta chain) was profiled in a study of T cell clones after liver transplantation. About the study: TCRbeta sequencing after a pre-transplant mixed lymphocyte reaction identified graft-donor-reactive clones, later tracked in post-transplant blood.

This clone has a single count. The CDR3 spans 14 residues. Germline loops: CDR1 SGHTA, CDR2 FQGNSA. V was pared by 5 bases and J by 4 bases, with 15 bases between. The method was immunoSEQ multiplex PCR; TCRdb's version includes in-frame clones alone and lacks a portion of them. The table lists roughly 6,100 clones, more than 65% of them singletons. Sequencing used CD8+ T cells from blood, obtained before liver transplant. The rearrangement joins TRBV7-2 to TRBJ2-7, with D tentatively TRBD2 (7 bases). This receptor was taken from a human donor who received a liver transplant. The CDR3 region is CASSVGGAGYEQYF. The CDR3 DNA follows: TGTGCCAGCAGCGTAGGGGGGGCGGGTTACGAGCAGTACTTC.